This T cell receptor beta chain stems from a study of response to subunit inactivated influenza vaccine. General study results and limits: The authors offered the suggestion that each seasonal influenza vaccination recruits few new T cells.

MiXCR, run by TCRdb on the RT-PCR reads, gives a single entry per CDR3 protein. The sample shows hundreds of thousands of distinct CDR3 sequences, approximately 15% of them seen only once. Only a few counts were recorded for this clonotype. Its antigen is currently unknown. The length of the CDR3 is 12 residues. CDR1 and CDR2 from the germline V gene are SGHTA and FQGNSA. Trimming removed 5 bases from V and 4 bases from J, with 5 bases in between. The sequence came from a man in his fifties who received an inactivated influenza vaccine. The sample was PBMCs from blood, taken roughly 12 days after vaccination. The chain uses TRBV7-2 and TRBJ1-4; D is unclear. CDR3 residues: CASSRINEKLFF. CDR3 in DNA: TGTGCCAGCAGCCGAATTAATGAAAAACTGTTTTTT.